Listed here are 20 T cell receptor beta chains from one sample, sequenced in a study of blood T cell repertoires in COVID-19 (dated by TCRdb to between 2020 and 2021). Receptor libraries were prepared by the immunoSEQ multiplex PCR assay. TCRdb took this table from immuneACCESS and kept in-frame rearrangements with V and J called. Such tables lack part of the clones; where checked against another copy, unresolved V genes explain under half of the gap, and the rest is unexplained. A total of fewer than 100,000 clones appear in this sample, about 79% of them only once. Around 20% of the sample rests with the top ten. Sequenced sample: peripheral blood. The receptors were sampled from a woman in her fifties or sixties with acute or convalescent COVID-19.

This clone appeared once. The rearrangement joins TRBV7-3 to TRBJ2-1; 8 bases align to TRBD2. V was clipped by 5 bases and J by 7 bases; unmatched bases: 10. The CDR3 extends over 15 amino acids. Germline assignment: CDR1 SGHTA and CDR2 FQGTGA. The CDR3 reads CASSPGLVGKNEQFF. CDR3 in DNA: TGTGCCAGCAGCCCGGGACTAGTCGGGAAAAATGAGCAGTTCTTC.

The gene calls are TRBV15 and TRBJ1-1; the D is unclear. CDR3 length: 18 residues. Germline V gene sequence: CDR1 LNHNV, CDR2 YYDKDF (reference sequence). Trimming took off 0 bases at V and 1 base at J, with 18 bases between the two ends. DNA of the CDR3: TGTGCCACCAGCAGAGAGGTTGGAGTTGCCCCACAGAACACTGAAGCTTTCTTT. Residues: CATSREVGVAPQNTEAFF.

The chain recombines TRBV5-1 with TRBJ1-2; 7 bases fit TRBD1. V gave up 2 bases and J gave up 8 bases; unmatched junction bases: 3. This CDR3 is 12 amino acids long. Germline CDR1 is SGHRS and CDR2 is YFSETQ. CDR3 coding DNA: TGCGCCAGCAGCTTTGGGGGACAGGGCTACACCTTC. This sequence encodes CASSFGGQGYTF.

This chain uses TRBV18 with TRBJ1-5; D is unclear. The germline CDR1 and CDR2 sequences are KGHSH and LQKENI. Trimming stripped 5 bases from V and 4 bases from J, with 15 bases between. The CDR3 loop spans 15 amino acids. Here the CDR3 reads CASSFTTVENQPQHF. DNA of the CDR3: TGTGCCAGCTCATTCACGACGGTGGAGAATCAGCCCCAGCATTTT.

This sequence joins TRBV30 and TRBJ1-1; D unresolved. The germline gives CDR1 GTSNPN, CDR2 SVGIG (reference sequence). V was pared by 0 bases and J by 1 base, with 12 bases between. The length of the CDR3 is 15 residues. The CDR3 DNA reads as TGTGCCTGGAGTGTACTACATAGAGGGAACACTGAAGCTTTCTTT. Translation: CAWSVLHRGNTEAFF.

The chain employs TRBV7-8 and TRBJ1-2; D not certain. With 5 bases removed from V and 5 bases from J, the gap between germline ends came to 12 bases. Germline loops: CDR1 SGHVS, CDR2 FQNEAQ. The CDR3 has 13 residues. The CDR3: CASSATGVYGYTF. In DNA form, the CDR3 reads TGTGCCAGCAGCGCCACCGGGGTGTATGGCTACACCTTC.

The CDR3 spells CASSVVGGTSGVHTQYF. The CDR3 coding sequence is TGTGCCAGCAGCGTAGTTGGGGGGACTAGCGGGGTACATACGCAGTATTTT. The gene calls are TRBV9 and TRBJ2-3; TRBD2 matches 13 bases. This CDR3 has 17 residues. After removal of 0 bases from V and 7 bases from J, the junction contained 8 bases not matched to a gene. CDR1 SGDLS and CDR2 YYNGEE come from the germline V gene. The full variable domain, its missing parts supplied by reference TRBV9 and TRBJ2-3, is DSGVTQTPKHLITATGQRVTLRCSPRSGDLSVYWYQQSLDQGLQFLIQYYNGEERAKGNILERFSAQQFPDLHSELNLSSLELGDSALYFCASSVVGGTSGVHTQYFGPGTRLTVL.

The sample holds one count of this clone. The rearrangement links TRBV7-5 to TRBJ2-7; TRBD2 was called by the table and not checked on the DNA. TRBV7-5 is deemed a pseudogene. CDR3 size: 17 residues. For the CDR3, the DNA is TGTGTCAGAAGCTTAAGGACTAGCGGGAGTGGTTCCTACGAGCAGTACTTC. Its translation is CVRSLRTSGSGSYEQYF.

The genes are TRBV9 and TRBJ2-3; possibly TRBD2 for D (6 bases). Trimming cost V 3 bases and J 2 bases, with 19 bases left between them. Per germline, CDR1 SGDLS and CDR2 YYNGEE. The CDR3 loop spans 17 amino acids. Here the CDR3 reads CASSGDSDAYPTDTQYF. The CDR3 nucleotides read TGTGCCAGCAGCGGGGACTCGGACGCCTACCCCACAGATACGCAGTATTTT.

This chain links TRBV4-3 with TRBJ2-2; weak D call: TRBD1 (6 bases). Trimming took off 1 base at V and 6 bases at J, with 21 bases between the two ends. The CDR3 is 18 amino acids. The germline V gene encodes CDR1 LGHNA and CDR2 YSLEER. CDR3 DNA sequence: TGCGCCAGCAGCCAAGGCCTCGTGGGGGCTAGATTGGCCGGGGAGCTGTTTTTT. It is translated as CASSQGLVGARLAGELFF.

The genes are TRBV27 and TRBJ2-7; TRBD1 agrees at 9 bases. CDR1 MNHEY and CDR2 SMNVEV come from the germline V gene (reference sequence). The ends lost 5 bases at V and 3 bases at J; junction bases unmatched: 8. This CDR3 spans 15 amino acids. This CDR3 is CASSLEPGQGYEQYF. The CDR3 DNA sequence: TGTGCCAGCAGTCTCGAACCGGGACAGGGCTACGAGCAGTACTTC.

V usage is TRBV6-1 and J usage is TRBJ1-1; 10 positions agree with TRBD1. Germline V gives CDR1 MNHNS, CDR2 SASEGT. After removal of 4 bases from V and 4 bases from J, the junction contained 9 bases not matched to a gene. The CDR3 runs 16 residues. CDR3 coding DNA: TGTGCCAGCAGTGCCCCGCCGGGACAGGGGCTCACTGAAGCTTTCTTT. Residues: CASSAPPGQGLTEAFF.

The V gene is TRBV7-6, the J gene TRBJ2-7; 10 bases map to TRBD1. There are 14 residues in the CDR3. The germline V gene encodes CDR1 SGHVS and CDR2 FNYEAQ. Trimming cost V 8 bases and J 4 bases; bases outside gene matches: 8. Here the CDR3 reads CASAPGTGVYEQYF. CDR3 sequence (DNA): TGTGCCAGCGCGCCCGGGACAGGGGTGTACGAGCAGTACTTC.

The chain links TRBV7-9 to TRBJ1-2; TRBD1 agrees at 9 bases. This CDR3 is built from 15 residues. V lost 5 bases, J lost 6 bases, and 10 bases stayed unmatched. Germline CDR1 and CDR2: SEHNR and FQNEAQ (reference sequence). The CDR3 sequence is CASSGDRVMVDGYTF. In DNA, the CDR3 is TGTGCCAGCAGCGGGGACAGGGTGATGGTGGATGGCTACACCTTC.

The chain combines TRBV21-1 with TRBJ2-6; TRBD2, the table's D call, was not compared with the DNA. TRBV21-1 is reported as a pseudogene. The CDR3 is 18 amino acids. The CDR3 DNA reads TGTGCCAGCAGCTCCCAGCGGAGGGGCCTCGCTGGGGCCAACGTCCTGACTTTC. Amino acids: CASSSQRRGLAGANVLTF.

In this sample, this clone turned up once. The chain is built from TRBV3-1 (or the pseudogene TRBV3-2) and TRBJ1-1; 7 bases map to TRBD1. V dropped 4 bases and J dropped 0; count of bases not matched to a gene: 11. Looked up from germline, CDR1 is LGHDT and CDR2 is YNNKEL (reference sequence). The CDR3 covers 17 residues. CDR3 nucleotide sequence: TGTGCCAGCAGCCTTGATAAGGGACAGAGCATGAACACTGAAGCTTTCTTT. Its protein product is CASSLDKGQSMNTEAFF.

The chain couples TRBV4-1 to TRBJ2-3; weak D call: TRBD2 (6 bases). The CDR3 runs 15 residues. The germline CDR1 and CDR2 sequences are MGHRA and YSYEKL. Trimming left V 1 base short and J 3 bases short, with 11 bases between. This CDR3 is CASSQGRAGTDTQYF. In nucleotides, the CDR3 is TGCGCCAGCAGCCAAGGACGGGCGGGGACAGATACGCAGTATTTT.

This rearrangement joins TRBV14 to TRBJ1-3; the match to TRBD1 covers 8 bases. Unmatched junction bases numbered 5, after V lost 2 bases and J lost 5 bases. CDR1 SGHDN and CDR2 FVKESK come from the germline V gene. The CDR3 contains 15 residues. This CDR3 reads CASSQRQGSRNTIYF. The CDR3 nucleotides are TGTGCCAGCAGCCAACGACAGGGGAGTCGAAACACCATATATTTT.

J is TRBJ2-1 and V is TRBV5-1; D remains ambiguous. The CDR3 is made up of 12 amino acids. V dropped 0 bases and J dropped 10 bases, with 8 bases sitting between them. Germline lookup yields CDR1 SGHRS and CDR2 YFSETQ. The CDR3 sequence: CASSLARGEQFF. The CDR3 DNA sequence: TGCGCCAGCAGCTTGGCCCGCGGAGAGCAGTTCTTC.

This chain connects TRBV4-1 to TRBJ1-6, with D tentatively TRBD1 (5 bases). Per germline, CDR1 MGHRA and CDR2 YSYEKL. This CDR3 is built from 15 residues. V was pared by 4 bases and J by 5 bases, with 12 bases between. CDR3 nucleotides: TGCGCCAGCAGCCGCCAGCGGGGGGATAATTCACCCCTCCACTTT. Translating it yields CASSRQRGDNSPLHF.